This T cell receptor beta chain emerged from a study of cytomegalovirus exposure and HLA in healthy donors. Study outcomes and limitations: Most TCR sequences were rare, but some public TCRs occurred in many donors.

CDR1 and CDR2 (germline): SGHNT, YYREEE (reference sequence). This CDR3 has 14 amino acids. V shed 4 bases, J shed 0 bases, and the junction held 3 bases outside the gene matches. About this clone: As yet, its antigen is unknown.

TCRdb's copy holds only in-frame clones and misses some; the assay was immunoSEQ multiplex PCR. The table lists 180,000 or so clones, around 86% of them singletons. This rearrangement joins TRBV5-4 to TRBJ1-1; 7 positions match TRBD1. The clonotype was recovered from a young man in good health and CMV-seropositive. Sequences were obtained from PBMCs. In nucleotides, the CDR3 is TGTGCCAGCAGCACGGGACAGCTGAACACTGAAGCTTTCTTT. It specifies CASSTGQLNTEAFF.